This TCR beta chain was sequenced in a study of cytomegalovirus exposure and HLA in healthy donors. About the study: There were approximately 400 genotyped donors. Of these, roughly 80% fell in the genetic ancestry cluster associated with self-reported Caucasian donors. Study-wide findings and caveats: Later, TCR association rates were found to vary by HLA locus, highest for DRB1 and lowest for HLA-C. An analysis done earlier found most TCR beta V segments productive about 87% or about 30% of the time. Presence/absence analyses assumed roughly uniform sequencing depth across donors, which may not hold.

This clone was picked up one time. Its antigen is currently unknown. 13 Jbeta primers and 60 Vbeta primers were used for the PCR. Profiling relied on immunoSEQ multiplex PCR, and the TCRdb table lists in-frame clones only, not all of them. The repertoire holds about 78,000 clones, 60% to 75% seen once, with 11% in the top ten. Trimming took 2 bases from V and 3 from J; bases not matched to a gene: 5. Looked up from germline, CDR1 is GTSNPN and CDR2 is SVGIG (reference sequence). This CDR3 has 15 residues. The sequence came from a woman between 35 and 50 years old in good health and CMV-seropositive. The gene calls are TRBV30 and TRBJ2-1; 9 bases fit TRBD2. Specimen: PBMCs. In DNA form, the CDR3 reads TGTGCCTGGAGTCCCGGGACTAGCAACTACAATGAGCAGTTCTTC. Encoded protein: CAWSPGTSNYNEQFF.